Listed below are T cell receptor beta chains from one sample, sequenced in a study of blood T cell repertoires in COVID-19. TCRdb's table, derived via immunoSEQ multiplex PCR, lists solely in-frame clones and lacks some. The sample contains some 300,000 clones, over 75% of which appear only once. The sample comprised PBMCs or T cells enriched from blood (not recorded which). Source of these receptors: a woman aged 25 to 39 who had recovered from COVID-19. Each CDR3 is given with its conserved first and last residue.

V gene	J gene	CDR3 protein
TRBV5-1	TRBJ2-2	CASSLAPRGSGELFF
TRBV7-9	TRBJ2-3	CASSSRLAGVGLSTDTQYF
TRBV5-1	TRBJ1-2	CASSATGVYYGYTF
TRBV11-2	TRBJ2-5	CASSVRPGQETQYF
TRBV20-1	TRBJ2-1	CSASLHQGAYNEQFF
TRBV7-8	TRBJ1-2	CASSEGQLYGYTF
TRBV18	TRBJ2-7	CASSQTGEAYEQYF
TRBV11-2	TRBJ2-7	CASSLDRSGGTYEQYF
TRBV6-2/TRBV6-3	TRBJ2-7	CASSYSSGGFYEQYF
TRBV7-8	TRBJ2-1	CASSLARWQGAYNEQFF
TRBV18	TRBJ1-3	CASSPVAVESFSGNTIYF
TRBV5-6	TRBJ2-3	CASSSTTSGRTDTQYF
TRBV28	TRBJ1-2	CASTTGTKDYGYTF
TRBV13	TRBJ1-1	CASSQLAGNTEAFF
TRBV7-8	TRBJ1-1	CASSLESRYMNTEAFF
TRBV10-3	TRBJ1-1	CAISETGSQGGTEAFF
TRBV28	TRBJ1-4	CASSTPGSNEKLFF
TRBV19	TRBJ2-7	CASSIVGILGRTSYEQYF
TRBV10-3	TRBJ1-1	CAISEQTDTEAFF
TRBV7-3	TRBJ1-2	CASSPDTLHGYTF
TRBV18	TRBJ1-2	CASSEFENGDYGYTF
TRBV5-1	TRBJ2-1	CASSRQNGLAVNEQFF
TRBV5-4	TRBJ2-1	CASSLKREVTNEQFF
TRBV30	TRBJ1-6	CAWTSQGVAPLHF
TRBV11-2	TRBJ1-2	CASSHRGGYYGYTF
TRBV28	TRBJ1-5	CASGQGINQPQHF
TRBV7-2	TRBJ2-1	CASSLGAGYNEQFF
TRBV5-6	TRBJ2-7	CASSLATAYEQYF
TRBV9	TRBJ2-5	CASSLRLAETQYF
TRBV7-8	TRBJ1-1	CASSFAGLNTEAFF
TRBV3-1/TRBV3-2	TRBJ2-1	CASSLARSGGLSSYNEQFF
TRBV28	TRBJ1-1	CASATGVGAEAFF
TRBV2	TRBJ2-5	CASSKGLASQETQYF
TRBV30	TRBJ1-6	CAWRPGFNSPLHF
TRBV29-1	TRBJ2-1	CSVEDILAGFDEQFF
TRBV9	TRBJ2-5	CASSVGPSGRQETQYF
TRBV28	TRBJ2-7	CASTLGTTPYEQYF
TRBV29-1	TRBJ2-5	CSVRGRGTQETQYF
TRBV11-2	TRBJ2-7	CASSPGAYEQYF
TRBV7-2	TRBJ1-2	CASLRTDREDGYTF
TRBV7-9	TRBJ2-3	CASSLTMAAGQTQYF
TRBV2	TRBJ1-1	CASPLRDTNTEAFF
TRBV28	TRBJ1-6	CASSLWGRPTNSPLHF
TRBV28	TRBJ1-2	CASSLRVTNYGYTF
TRBV29-1	TRBJ2-1	CSATLRRDARDWHNEQFF
TRBV7-2	TRBJ1-6	CASSLAYLNSPLHF
TRBV28	TRBJ2-5	CASSAGTQYF
TRBV5-1	TRBJ2-3	CASKLSPGVNTDTQYF